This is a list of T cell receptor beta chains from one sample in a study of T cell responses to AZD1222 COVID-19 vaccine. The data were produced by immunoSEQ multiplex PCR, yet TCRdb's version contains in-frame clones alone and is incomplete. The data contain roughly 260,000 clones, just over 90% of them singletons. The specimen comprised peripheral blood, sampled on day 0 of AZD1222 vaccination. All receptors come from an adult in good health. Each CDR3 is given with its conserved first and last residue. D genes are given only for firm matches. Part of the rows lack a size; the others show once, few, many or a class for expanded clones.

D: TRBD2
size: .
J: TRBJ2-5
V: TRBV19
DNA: TGTGCCAGTAAGTCAACGGCACTAGCGGGAGGAGAGACCCAGTACTTC
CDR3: CASKSTALAGGETQYF

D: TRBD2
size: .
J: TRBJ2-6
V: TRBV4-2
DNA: TGTGCCAGCAGCCTTAGTCCCGGGACTAGCGGATACTCTGGGGCCAACGTCCTGACTTTC
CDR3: CASSLSPGTSGYSGANVLTF

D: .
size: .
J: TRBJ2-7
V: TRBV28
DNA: TGTGCCAGCAGGGGCCGGGAAAGGTTCCTCCTAGACGAGCAGTACTTC
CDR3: CASRGRERFLLDEQYF

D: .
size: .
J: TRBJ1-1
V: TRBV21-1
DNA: TGTGCCAGCAGCAAAGGGACAGGGGGGAGGAACACTGAAGCTTTCTTT
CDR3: CASSKGTGGRNTEAFF

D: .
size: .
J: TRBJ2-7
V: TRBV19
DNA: TGTGCCAGTAGTACCGCAGGGGCCCAGTCCTACGAGCAGTACTTC
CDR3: CASSTAGAQSYEQYF

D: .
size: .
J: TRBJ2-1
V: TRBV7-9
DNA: TGTGCCAGCAGCCCGACAGGCTTCTCCGGCAATGAGCAGTTCTTC
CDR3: CASSPTGFSGNEQFF

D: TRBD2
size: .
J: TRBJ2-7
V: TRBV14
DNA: TGTGCCAGCGGGGTAGCGGGCTCCTACGAGCAGTACTTC
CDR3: CASGVAGSYEQYF

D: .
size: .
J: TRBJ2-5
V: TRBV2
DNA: TGTGCCAGCAAACGGGTGGAGACCCAGTACTTC
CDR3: CASKRVETQYF

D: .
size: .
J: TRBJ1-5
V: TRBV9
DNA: TGTGCCAGCAGCCCAAACGGACGGAGCAATCAGCCCCAGCATTTT
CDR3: CASSPNGRSNQPQHF

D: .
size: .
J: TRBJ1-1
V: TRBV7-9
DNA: TGTGCCAGCAGCTCTCAGGGGAGGACTGAAGCTTTCTTT
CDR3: CASSSQGRTEAFF

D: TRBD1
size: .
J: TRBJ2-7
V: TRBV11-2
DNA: TGTGCCAGCACTATTGGGACAGGCTCCTACGAGCAGTACTTC
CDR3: CASTIGTGSYEQYF

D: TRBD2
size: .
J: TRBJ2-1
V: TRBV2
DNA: TGTGCCAGCAGTGGTTCTAGCGGGGCCTACAATGAGCAGTTCTTC
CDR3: CASSGSSGAYNEQFF

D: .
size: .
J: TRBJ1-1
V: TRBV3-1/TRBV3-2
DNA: TGTGCCAGCAGCCAAGCCGGGGGGCGCACTGAAGCTTTCTTT
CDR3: CASSQAGGRTEAFF

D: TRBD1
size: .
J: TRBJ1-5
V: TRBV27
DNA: TGTGCCAGCAAGAGGACAGGGGGCATACATCAGCCCCAGCATTTT
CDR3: CASKRTGGIHQPQHF

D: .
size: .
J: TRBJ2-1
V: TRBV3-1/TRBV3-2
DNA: TGTGCCAGCAGCCAAGGTACGGCCGTAACGCTATCTTCGGGGAATGAGCAGTTCTTC
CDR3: CASSQGTAVTLSSGNEQFF

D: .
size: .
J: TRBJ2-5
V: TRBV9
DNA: TGTGCCAGCAGCCCCCGTGTTCAGGGTGGCGAGACCCAGTACTTC
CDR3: CASSPRVQGGETQYF

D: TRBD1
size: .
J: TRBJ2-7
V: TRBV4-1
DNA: TGCGCCAGCAGCCACTCAGGACAGGGGGCTTACGAGCAGTACTTC
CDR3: CASSHSGQGAYEQYF

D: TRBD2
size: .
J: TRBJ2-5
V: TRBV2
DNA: TGTGCCAGCAGTGAACTGCGGGGGGGCCAGGAGACCCAGTACTTC
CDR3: CASSELRGGQETQYF

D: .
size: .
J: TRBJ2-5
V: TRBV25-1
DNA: TGTGCCAGCAGCTTGGGATCATTGGCGCAGACCCAGTACTTC
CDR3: CASSLGSLAQTQYF

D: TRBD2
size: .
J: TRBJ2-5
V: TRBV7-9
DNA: TGTGCCAGCAGCTTAACTAGCGGTGGGTCCCAAGAGACCCAGTACTTC
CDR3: CASSLTSGGSQETQYF

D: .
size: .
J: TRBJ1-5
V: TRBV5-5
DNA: TGTGCCAGCAGCTCGATGGGGTTTCAGCCCCAGCATTTT
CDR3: CASSSMGFQPQHF

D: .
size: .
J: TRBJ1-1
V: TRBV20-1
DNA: TGCAGTGCTAGCCCAGACATGGACGCTTTCTTT
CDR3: CSASPDMDAFF

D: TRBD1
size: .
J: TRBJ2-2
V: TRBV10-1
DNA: TGCGCCAGCAGTGAGTCGCATCGGGCAGGGGGCGCCGCCGGGGAGCTGTTTTTT
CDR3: CASSESHRAGGAAGELFF

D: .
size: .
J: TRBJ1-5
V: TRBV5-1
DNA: TGCGCCAGCAGCTTGACAGGCAATCAGCCCCAGCATTTT
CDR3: CASSLTGNQPQHF

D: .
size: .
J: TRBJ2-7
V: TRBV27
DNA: TGTGCCAGCAGTCCACTCCAGGGTTCCTACGAGCAGTACTTC
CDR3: CASSPLQGSYEQYF

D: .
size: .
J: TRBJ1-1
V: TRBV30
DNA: TGTGCCTGGAGTGTAATCGGGAAAGTGAACACTGAAGCTTTCTTT
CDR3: CAWSVIGKVNTEAFF

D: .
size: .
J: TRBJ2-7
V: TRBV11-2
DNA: TGTGCCAGCAGCCCCATCCGCAGAACGAGCTCCTACGAGCAGTACTTC
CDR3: CASSPIRRTSSYEQYF

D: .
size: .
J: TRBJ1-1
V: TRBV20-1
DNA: TGCAGGGGAGTCCGAAACACTGAAGCTTTCTTT
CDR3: CRGVRNTEAFF

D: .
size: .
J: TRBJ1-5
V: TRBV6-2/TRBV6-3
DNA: TGTGCCAGCAGCCCCTACCCGCAGGGTAGGCATCAGCCCCAGCATTTT
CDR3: CASSPYPQGRHQPQHF

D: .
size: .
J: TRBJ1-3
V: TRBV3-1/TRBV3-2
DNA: TGTGCCAGCAGCCAACGGGGAGAAAACACCATATATTTT
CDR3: CASSQRGENTIYF

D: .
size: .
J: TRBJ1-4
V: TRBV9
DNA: TGTGCCAGCAGCGTAGACAGATTTAATGAAAAACTGTTTTTT
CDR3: CASSVDRFNEKLFF

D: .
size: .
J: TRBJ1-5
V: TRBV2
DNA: TGTGCCAGCAGTGAAGAGGTTATTGGTCAGCCCCAGCATTTT
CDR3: CASSEEVIGQPQHF

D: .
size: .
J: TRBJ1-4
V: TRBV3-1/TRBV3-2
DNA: TGTGCCAGCGGGTTAACTAATGAAAAACTGTTTTTT
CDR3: CASGLTNEKLFF

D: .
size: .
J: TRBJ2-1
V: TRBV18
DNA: TGTGCCAGCTCATTACAGGATGAGCAGTTCTTC
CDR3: CASSLQDEQFF

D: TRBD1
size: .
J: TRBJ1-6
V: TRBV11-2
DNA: TGTGCCAGCAGCTTAACAGGGACAGGGCGCTCACCCCTCCACTTT
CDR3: CASSLTGTGRSPLHF

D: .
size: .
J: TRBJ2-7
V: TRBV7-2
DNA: TGTGCCAGCAGCTCCCCGACGGGTACGGGGCAGTACTTC
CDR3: CASSSPTGTGQYF

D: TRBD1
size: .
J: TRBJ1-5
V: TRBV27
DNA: TGTGCCAGCCATTGCCGGGACAGCCAATATAGCAATCAGCCCCAGCATTTT
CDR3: CASHCRDSQYSNQPQHF

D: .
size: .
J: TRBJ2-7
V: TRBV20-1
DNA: TGCAGTGTCACCCACAGTTACGAGCAGTACTTC
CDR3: CSVTHSYEQYF

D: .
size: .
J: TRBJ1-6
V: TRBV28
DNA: TGTGCCAGCAGTTTGCGGACATATAATTCACCCCTCCACTTT
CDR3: CASSLRTYNSPLHF

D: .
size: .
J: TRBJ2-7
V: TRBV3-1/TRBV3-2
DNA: TGTGCCAGCAGCTTAAGCTCCTGGACAAGCTCCTACGAGCAGTACTTC
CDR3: CASSLSSWTSSYEQYF

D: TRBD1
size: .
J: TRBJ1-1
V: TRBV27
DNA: TGTGCCAGCAGCCCGGACAGGGTGAACACTGAAGCTTTCTTT
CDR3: CASSPDRVNTEAFF

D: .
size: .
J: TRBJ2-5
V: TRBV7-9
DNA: TGTGCCAGCAGCTCCCTCTGGGAGACCCAGTACTTC
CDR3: CASSSLWETQYF

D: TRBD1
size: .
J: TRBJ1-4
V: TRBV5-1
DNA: TGCGCCAGCAGCCCCGGGGCCTCAGGGGGGGAACTGTTTTTT
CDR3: CASSPGASGGELFF

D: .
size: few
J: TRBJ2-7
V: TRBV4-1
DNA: TGCGCCAGCAGCCAGGGCTTATCCTACGAGCAGTACTTC
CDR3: CASSQGLSYEQYF

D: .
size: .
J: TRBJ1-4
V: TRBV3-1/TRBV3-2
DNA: TGTGCCAGCACCCCGAAGAATAATGAAAAACTGTTTTTT
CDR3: CASTPKNNEKLFF

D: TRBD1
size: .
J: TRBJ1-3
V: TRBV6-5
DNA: TGTGCCAGCAGTTCCTTTAGGACAGGCTCTGGAAACACCATATATTTT
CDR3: CASSSFRTGSGNTIYF

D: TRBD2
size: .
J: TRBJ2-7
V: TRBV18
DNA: TGTGCCAGCTCACCAGCGGAAGGACTAGCGGGCACTTCCTCCTACGAGCAGTACTTC
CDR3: CASSPAEGLAGTSSYEQYF

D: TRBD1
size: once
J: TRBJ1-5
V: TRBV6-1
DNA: TGTGCCAGCAGTGAAGCCGGACAGGGGATTCTCTTATCACGTAATCAGCCCCAGCATTTT
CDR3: CASSEAGQGILLSRNQPQHF

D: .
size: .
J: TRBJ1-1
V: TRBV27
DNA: TGTGCCAGCAGTTTCAGGGCGAACACTGAAGCTTTCTTT
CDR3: CASSFRANTEAFF

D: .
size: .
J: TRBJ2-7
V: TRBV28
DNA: TGTGCCAGCAGTCCGAGGGGGGCGGAGCAGTACTTC
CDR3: CASSPRGAEQYF

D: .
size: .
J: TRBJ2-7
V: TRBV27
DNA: TGTGCCAGCAGTATGAGCCGGAGCTCCTACGAGCAGTACTTC
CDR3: CASSMSRSSYEQYF

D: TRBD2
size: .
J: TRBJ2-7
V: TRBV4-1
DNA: TGCGCCAGCAGCCAACCCGGGAGGGGGGTATACGAGCAGTACTTC
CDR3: CASSQPGRGVYEQYF

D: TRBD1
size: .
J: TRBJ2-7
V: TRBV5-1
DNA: TGCGCCAGCAGCACGGTCGGGACAGTCGGCTACGAGCAGTACTTC
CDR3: CASSTVGTVGYEQYF

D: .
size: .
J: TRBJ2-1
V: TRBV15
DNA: TGTGCCACCAGCAGTCAAGGAGGAACTGAGCAGTTCTTC
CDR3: CATSSQGGTEQFF

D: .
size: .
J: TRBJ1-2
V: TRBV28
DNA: TGTGCCAGCAGTTTATGGCAGAGAAACTATGGCTACACCTTC
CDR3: CASSLWQRNYGYTF

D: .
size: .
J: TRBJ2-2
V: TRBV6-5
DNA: TGTGCCAGCAGTTACTCGTCCAGCCCCGGGGAGCTGTTTTTT
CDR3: CASSYSSSPGELFF

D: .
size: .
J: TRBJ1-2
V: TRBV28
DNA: TGTGCCAGCAGGGGCTTTTCGAGGGCGGGTGGCTACACCTTC
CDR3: CASRGFSRAGGYTF

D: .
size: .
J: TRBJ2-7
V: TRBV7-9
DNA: TGTGCCAGCAGCCCCCGGAAGGACAGCTTCTTTTCCTACGAGCAGTACTTC
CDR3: CASSPRKDSFFSYEQYF

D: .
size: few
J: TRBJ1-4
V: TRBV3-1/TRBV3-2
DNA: TGTGCCAGCAGCCAAGCGGACAGACTAAATGAAAAACTGTTTTTT
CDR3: CASSQADRLNEKLFF